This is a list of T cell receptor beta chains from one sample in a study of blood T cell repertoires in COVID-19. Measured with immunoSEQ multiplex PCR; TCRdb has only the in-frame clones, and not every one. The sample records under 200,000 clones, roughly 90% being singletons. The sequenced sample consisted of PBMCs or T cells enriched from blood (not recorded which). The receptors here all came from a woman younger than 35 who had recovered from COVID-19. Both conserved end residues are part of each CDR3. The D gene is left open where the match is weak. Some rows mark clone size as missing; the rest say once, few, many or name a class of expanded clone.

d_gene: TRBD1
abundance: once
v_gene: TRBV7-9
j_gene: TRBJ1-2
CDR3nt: TGTGCCAGCAGCTATTCTTCAGGGGGCGAGGGCTACACCTTC
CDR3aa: CASSYSSGGEGYTF

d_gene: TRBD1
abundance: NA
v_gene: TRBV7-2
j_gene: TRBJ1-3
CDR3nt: TGTGCCAGCAGCTTAGGACGGACAGGGGTGGGAAACACCATATATTTT
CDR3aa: CASSLGRTGVGNTIYF

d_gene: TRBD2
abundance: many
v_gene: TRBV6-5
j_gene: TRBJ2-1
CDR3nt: TGTGCCAGCTCGACCGGGGGGGCCCAGGCCAATGAGCAGTTCTTC
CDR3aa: CASSTGGAQANEQFF

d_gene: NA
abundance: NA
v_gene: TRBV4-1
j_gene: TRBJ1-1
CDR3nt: TGCGCCAGCAGCCATTACGGGACAGAAGCTTTCTTT
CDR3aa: CASSHYGTEAFF

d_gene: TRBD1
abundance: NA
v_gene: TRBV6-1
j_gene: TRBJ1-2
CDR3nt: TGTGCCAGCAGTGAATCGACAGGGGGTCTCGCTGGCTACACCTTC
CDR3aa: CASSESTGGLAGYTF

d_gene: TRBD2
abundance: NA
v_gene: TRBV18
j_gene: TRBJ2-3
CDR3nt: TGTGCCAGCTCACCCGTGACTAGCGGGGGGGCAGATACGCAGTATTTT
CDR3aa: CASSPVTSGGADTQYF

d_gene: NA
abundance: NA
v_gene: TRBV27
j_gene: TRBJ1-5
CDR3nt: TGTGCCAGCACCCAGTATCATCAGCCCCAGCATTTT
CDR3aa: CASTQYHQPQHF

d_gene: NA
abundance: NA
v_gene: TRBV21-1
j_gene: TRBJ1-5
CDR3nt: TGTGCCAGCAGCAACTGGGGGGAGCTGGGCAATCAGCCCCAGCATTTT
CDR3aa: CASSNWGELGNQPQHF

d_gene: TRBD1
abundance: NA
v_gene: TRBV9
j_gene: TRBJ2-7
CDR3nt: TGTGCCAGCAGCCGGGACAGGGGATTGAGGGAGCAGTACTTC
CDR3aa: CASSRDRGLREQYF

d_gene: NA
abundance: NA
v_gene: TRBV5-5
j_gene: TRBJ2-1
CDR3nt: TGTGCCAGCAGCTTGGAGGGCGGGGCTTACAATGAGCAGTTCTTC
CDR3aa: CASSLEGGAYNEQFF